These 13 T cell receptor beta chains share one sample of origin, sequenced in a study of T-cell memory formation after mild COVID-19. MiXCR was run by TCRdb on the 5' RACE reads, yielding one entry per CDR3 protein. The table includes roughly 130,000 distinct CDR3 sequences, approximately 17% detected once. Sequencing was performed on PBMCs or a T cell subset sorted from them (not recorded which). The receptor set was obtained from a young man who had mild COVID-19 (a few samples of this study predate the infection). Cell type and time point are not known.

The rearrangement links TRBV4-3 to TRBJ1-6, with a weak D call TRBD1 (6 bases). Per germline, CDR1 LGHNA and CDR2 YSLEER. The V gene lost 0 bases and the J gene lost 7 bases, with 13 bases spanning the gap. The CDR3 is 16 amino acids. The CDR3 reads CASSQEAYRVNSPLHF. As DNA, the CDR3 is TGCGCCAGCAGCCAAGAGGCGTACAGGGTCAATTCACCCCTCCACTTT.

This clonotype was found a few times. The CDR3 protein is CASSTGTGDNSPLHF. As DNA, the CDR3 is TGTGCCAGCAGTACCGGGACAGGGGATAATTCACCCCTCCACTTT. The rearrangement uses TRBV12-3 or TRBV12-4 and TRBJ1-6, with 10 bases that match TRBD1. The CDR3 runs 15 residues. J was trimmed by 5 bases and V by 5 bases; bases with no gene match: 3.

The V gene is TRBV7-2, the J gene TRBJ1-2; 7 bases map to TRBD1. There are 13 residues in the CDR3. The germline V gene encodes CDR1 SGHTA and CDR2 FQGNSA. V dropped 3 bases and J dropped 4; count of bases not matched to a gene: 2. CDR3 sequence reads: CASSFDRVYGYTF. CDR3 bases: TGTGCCAGCAGCTTCGACAGGGTCTATGGCTACACCTTC. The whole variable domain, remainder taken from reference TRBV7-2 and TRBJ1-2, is GAGVSQSPSNKVTEKGKDVELRCDPISGHTALYWYRQSLGQGLEFLIYFQGNSAPDKSGLPSDRFSAERTGGSVSTLTIQRTQQEDSAVYLCASSFDRVYGYTFGSGTRLTVV.

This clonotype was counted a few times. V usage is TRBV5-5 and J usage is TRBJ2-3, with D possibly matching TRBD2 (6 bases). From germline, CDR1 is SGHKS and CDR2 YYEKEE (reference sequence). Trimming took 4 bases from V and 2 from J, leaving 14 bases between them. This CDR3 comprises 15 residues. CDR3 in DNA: TGTGCCAGCAGCATACCTCGGGGGACCACAGATACGCAGTATTTT. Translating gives CASSIPRGTTDTQYF. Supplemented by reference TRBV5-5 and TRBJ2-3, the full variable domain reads DAGVTQSPTHLIKTRGQQVTLRCSPISGHKSVSWYQQVLGQGPQFIFQYYEKEERGRGNFPDRFSARQFPNYSSELNVNALLLGDSALYLCASSIPRGTTDTQYFGPGTRLTVL.

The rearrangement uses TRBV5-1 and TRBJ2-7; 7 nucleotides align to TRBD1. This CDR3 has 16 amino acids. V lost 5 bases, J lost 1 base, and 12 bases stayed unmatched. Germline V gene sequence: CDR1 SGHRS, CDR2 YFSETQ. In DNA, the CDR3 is TGCGCCAGCAGTAGGGACAGCACGCTGCCTTCCTACGAGCAGTACTTC. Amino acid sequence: CASSRDSTLPSYEQYF.

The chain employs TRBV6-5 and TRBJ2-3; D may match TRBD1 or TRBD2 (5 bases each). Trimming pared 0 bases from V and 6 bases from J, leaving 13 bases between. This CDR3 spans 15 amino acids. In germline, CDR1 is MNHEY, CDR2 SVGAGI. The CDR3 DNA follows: TGTGCCAGCAGTTACTCCGGGGCCCTAGGTGATACGCAGTATTTT. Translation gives CASSYSGALGDTQYF.

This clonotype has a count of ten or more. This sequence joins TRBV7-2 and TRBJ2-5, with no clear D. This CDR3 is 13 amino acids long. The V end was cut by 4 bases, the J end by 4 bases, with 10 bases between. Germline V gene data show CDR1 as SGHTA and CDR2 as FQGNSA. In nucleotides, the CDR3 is TGTGCCAGCAGCTCCGACATCCGAGAGACCCAGTACTTC. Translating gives CASSSDIRETQYF.

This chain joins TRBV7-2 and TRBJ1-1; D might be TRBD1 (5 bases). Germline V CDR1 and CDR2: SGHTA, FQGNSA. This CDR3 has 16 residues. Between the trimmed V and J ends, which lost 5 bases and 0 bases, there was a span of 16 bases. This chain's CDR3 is CASSPGGAGMNTEAFF. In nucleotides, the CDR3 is TGTGCCAGCAGCCCCGGAGGGGCAGGCATGAACACTGAAGCTTTCTTT.

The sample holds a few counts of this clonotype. CDR3 protein: CSVEGRPSTGELFF. CDR3 sequence (DNA): TGCAGCGTTGAAGGACGTCCATCGACCGGGGAGCTGTTTTTT. J is TRBJ2-2 and V is TRBV29-1; D gene uncertain. The CDR3 is 14 residues long. Germline V gene sequence: CDR1 SQVTM, CDR2 ANQGSEA. The V and J ends lost 1 base and 5 bases respectively, with 11 bases between them.

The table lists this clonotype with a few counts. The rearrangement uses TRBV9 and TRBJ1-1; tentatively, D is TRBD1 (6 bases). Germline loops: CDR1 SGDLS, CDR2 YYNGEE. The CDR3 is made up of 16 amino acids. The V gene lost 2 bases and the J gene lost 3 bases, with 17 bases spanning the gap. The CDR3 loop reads CASSVIQGLGDTEAFF. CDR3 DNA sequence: TGTGCCAGCAGCGTGATCCAGGGGTTAGGGGACACTGAAGCTTTCTTT.

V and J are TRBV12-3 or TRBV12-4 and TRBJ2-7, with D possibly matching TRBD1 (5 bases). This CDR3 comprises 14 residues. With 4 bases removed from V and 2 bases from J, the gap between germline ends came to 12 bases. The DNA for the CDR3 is TGTGCCAGCAGTTACGCCCTGGGGCCCTACGAGCAGTACTTC. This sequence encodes CASSYALGPYEQYF.

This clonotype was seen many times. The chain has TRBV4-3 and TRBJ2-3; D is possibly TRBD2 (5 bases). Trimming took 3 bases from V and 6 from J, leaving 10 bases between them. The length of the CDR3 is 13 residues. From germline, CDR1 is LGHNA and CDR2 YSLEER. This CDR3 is CASSQRASDTQYF. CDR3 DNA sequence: TGCGCCAGCAGCCAGAGGGCAAGTGATACGCAGTATTTT.

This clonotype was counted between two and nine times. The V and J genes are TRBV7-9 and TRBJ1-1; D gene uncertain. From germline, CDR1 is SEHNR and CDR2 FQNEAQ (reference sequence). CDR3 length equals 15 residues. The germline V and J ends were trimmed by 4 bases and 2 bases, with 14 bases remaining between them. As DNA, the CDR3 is TGTGCCAGCAGCTATAGTGCGGGTCGAAACACTGAAGCTTTCTTT. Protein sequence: CASSYSAGRNTEAFF.